This TCR beta chain comes out of a study of blood T cells in healthy people across ages. Germline CDR1 DFQATT, CDR2 SNEGSKA (reference sequence). The CDR3 length is 14 residues. Then a second PCR, running about 6 to 11 cycles, was carried out with a sample-barcoded 5' primer and a J-beta primer mix. Template switching added a 12-random-nucleotide identifier to every cDNA molecule. TCRdb itself ran the 5' RACE reads through MiXCR, one entry per CDR3 protein. Of 1.5 million to 2 million distinct CDR3 sequences listed, 34% are singletons. This clonotype has just a few counts. As yet, its antigen is unknown. The authors drew approximately 9 milliliters of peripheral blood from each donor. Findings and caveats of the study: Per million T cells, TCR beta diversity dropped about linearly as age rose.

The rearrangement joins TRBV20-1 to TRBJ2-5; a possible D gene is TRBD2 (7 bases). The tail of the sequence fits TRBJ2-7 better, so the J call may be wrong. The sequenced material came from blood. This TCR derives from a woman in her twenties or thirties in good health. As DNA, the CDR3 is TGCAGTGTTCCCCCGTCGGGGGGCGCCTACGAGCAGTACTTC. Encoded protein: CSVPPSGGAYEQYF.